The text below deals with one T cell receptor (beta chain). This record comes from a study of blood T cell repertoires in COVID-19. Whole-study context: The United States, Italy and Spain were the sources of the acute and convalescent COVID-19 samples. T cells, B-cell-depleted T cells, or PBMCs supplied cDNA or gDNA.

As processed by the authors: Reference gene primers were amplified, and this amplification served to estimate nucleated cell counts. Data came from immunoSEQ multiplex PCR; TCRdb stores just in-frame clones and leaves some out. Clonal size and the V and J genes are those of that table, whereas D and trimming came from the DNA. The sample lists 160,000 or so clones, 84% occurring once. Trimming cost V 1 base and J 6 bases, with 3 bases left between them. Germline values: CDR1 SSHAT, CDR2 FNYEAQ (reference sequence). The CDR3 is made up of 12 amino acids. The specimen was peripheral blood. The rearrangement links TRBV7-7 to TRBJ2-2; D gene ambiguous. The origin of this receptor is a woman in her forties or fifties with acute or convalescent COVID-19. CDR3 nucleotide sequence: TGTGCCAGCAGCTTAGGGCCCGGGGAGCTGTTTTTT. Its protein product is CASSLGPGELFF.